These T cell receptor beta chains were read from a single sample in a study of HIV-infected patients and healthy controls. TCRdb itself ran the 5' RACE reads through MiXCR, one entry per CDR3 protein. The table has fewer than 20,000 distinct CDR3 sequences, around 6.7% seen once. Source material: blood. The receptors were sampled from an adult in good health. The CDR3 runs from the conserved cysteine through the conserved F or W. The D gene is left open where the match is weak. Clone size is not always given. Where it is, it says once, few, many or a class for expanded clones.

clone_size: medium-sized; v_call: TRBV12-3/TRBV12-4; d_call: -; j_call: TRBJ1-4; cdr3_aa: CASSSRGVDEKLFF; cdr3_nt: TGTGCCAGCAGTTCCCGAGGGGTCGATGAAAAACTGTTTTTT
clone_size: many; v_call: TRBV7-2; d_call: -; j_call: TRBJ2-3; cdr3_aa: CASSLSPSTDTQYF; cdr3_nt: TGTGCCAGCAGCTTAAGTCCTAGCACAGATACGCAGTATTTT
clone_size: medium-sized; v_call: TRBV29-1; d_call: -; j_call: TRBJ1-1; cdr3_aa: CSVEDLSTGEAFF; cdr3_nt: TGCAGCGTTGAAGATCTGTCGACTGGTGAAGCTTTCTTT
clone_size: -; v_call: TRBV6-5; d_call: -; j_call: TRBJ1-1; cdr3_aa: CASRKTGNTEAFF; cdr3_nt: TGTGCCAGCAGAAAGACAGGGAACACTGAAGCTTTCTTT
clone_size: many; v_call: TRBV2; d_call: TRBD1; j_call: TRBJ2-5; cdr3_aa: CASSRDRQETQYF; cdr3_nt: TGTGCCAGCAGCCGGGACAGACAAGAGACCCAGTACTTC
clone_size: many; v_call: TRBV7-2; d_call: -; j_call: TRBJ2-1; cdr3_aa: CASSPMGTGPYNEQFF; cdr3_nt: TGTGCCAGCAGCCCCATGGGTACAGGACCCTACAATGAGCAGTTCTTC
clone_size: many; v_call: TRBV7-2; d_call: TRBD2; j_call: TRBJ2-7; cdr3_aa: CASSLGGKPYEQYF; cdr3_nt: TGTGCCAGCAGCTTGGGGGGGAAACCCTACGAGCAGTACTTC
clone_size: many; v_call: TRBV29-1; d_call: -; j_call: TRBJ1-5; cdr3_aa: CSVLGVDNQPQHF; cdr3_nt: TGCAGCGTCCTCGGCGTAGACAATCAGCCCCAGCATTTT
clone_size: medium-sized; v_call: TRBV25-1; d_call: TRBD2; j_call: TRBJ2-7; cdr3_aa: CASSGSSGSHSYEQYF; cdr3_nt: TGTGCCAGCAGTGGATCTAGCGGGAGTCATTCCTACGAGCAGTACTTC
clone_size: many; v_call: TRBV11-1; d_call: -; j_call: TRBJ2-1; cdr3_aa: CASSTFGQYNEQFF; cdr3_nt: TGTGCCAGCAGCACCTTTGGGCAGTACAATGAGCAGTTCTTC
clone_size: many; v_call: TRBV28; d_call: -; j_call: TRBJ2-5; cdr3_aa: CASSRTRGTGYQETQYF; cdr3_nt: TGTGCCAGCAGTCGAACCCGGGGGACGGGTTACCAAGAGACCCAGTACTTC
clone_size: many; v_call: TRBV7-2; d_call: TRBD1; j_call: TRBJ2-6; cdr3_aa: CASTPGTGNSGANVLTF; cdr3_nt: TGTGCCAGCACTCCCGGGACAGGGAACTCTGGGGCCAACGTCCTGACTTTC
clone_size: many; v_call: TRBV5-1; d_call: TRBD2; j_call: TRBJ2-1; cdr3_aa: CASSTLAGTSGIPSVHINEQFF; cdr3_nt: TGCGCCAGCAGCACCCTGGCAGGGACTAGCGGGATCCCCTCGGTTCACATCAATGAGCAGTTCTTC
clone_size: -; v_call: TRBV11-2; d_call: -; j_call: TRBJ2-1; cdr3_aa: CASSRGSSVYNEQFF; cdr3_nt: TGTGCCAGCAGCAGAGGCTCTAGCGTTTACAATGAGCAGTTCTTC
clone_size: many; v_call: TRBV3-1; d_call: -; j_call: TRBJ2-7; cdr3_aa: CASSQSGYEQYF; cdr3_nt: TGTGCCAGCAGCCAATCAGGTTACGAGCAGTACTTC